This record concerns one TCR beta chain sequence. Its antigen is not yet known. No base quality values were provided; no much bigger clone lies one nucleotide off. The sample originates from a study of blood T cell repertoires in COVID-19 (dated by TCRdb to 2020 to 2021). Notes on the research overall: Samples from collaborators originated in the United States, Italy and Spain and spanned both the acute and convalescent phases of COVID-19. The material from the prospective study consisted of cDNA or gDNA derived from T cells, B-cell-depleted T cells, or PBMCs. HLA class I and class II types, where available, came from metadata supplied by the sample provider rather than from assay-based typing. The samples were drawn from the first 160 participants of the ongoing ImmuneRACE study and from some 1,300 subjects provided by 6 global collaborators. Subjects who had been exposed to COVID-19, were actively infected with it, or had recovered from it provided the deeply sampled blood TCRbeta repertoires that made up the dataset. A freely available public database, intended as a resource for researchers studying the immune response to SARS-CoV-2, is where the repertoires were released. Nearly every sample came with metadata listing a de-identified subject ID, COVID-19 status, age in years and sex.

TCRbeta CDR3 regions were amplified from genomic DNA using the immunoSEQ Assay, a bias-controlled multiplex PCR. The original pipeline was this. The number of nucleated cells in each sample was estimated from the amplification of reference gene primers within the assay. To quantify the absolute abundance of each unique TCRbeta CDR3 rearrangement, sequence reads were collapsed and filtered. For each sample, productive Simpson clonality was calculated by taking the square root of Simpson's diversity index across productive rearrangements. TCRdb mirrors the immuneACCESS table, restricted to in-frame sequences. Some clones are absent from its copies; in checked studies, under half trace to an unresolved V gene, and the reason for the others is unknown. The V and J calls and the clone size are those of that table, but D and trimming were determined from the DNA. The sample profile shows roughly 260,000 clones; about nine tenths of them were found once. The ten top clones hold roughly 3.9% of the sample.

Overall results and qualifications from the work: The amount of clinical and demographic metadata varied by source and participant and was provided uncurated.

CDR1 and CDR2, looked up from the germline V gene (reference sequence), are MNHEY and SMNVEV. Measured from the cysteine to the phenylalanine, the CDR3 is 14 residues long. The entry retains the CDR3 DNA only, 42 bases that are in frame from base 1. Between the V and J ends, shortened by 4 bases and 8 bases respectively, the junction contains 15 bases. The collaborating institutions used their own protocols to collect whole blood in K2EDTA tubes. For TCRbeta analysis, collaborators shipped samples in one of three forms: frozen whole blood, isolated PBMCs, or DNA extracted from either of those sample types.

This receptor chain uses TRBV27 and TRBJ1-5; the D gene remains uncertain. The sequence derives from a woman in her forties with acute or convalescent COVID-19. The source material was peripheral blood. The CDR3: CASSSTSKREPQHF. The DNA is as follows: TGTGCCAGCAGTTCCACCTCCAAGAGGGAGCCCCAGCATTTT.